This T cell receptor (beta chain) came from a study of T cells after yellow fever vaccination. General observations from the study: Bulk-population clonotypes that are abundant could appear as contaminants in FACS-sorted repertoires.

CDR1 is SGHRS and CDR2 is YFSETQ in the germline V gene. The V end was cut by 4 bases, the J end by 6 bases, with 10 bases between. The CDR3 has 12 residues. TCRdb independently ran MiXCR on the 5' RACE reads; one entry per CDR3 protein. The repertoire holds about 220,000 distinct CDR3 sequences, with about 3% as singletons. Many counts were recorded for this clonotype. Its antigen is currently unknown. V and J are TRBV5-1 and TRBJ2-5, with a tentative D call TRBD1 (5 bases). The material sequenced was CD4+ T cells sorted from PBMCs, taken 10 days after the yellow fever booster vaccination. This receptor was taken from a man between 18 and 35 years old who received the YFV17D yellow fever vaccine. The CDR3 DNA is TGCGCCAGCAGCCAGACAGCGCAGACCCAGTACTTC. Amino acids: CASSQTAQTQYF.